This T cell receptor (beta chain) came from a study of cytomegalovirus exposure and HLA in healthy donors. Study-wide context: The roughly 120 validation repertoires used the same platform as the approximately 700 first-cohort repertoires (as reported by a later analysis).

Looked up from germline, CDR1 is SEHNR and CDR2 is FQNEAQ (reference sequence). With V trimmed by 5 bases and J by 2 bases, 9 bases remained unmatched. The CDR3 is 17 amino acids. Assay used: immunoSEQ multiplex PCR; TCRdb lists only in-frame clones, some missing. The table includes 110,000 or so clones, roughly nine tenths detected once. The TCR originated in a man between 18 and 35 years old in good health and CMV-seropositive. The V gene is TRBV7-9, the J gene TRBJ2-7; the match to TRBD2 covers 13 bases. The sequenced sample was PBMCs. The CDR3 sequence is CASSEPPGLAGAYEQYF. Here the CDR3 DNA reads TGTGCCAGCAGCGAGCCCCCCGGACTAGCGGGGGCCTACGAGCAGTACTTC. The full variable domain, rest sourced from reference TRBV7-9 and TRBJ2-7, is DTGVSQNPRHKITKRGQNVTFRCDPISEHNRLYWYRQTLGQGPEFLTYFQNEAQLEKSRLLSDRFSAERPKGSFSTLEIQRTEQGDSAMYLCASSEPPGLAGAYEQYFGPGTRLTVT.